A single sample gave rise to the 20 T cell receptor beta chains below, sequenced in a study of post-analysis software for immune sequencing data. Their target antigens are unknown. Overall study findings and caveats: Relative to controls, patients had roughly five TRBV segments at higher frequency, with TRBV5-6, TRBV5-1 and TRBV20-1 among these.

The TCR beta cDNA libraries carried unique molecular identifiers. In TCRdb, the PCR reads were re-called with MiXCR into one record per CDR3 protein. The repertoire holds approximately 730,000 distinct CDR3 sequences, 30% seen once, with roughly 0.53% in the top ten. Sequencing was carried out using blood. These receptors came from a girl under 18 with multiple sclerosis.

This clonotype has a handful of counts. This chain uses TRBV12-3 or TRBV12-4 with TRBJ2-7; no clear D. V was clipped by 4 bases and J by 5 bases, with 18 bases between them. The CDR3 covers 15 residues. CDR3 nucleotide sequence: TGTGCCAGCAGTTCCCTCTTCGGGCTTACCCACGAGCAGTACTTC. This sequence encodes CASSSLFGLTHEQYF.

The sample holds a few counts of this clonotype. This chain connects TRBV6-5 to TRBJ2-7; TRBD1 matches 7 bases. CDR1 is MNHEY and CDR2 is SVGAGI in the germline V gene. With V trimmed by 5 bases and J by 0 bases, 7 bases remained unmatched. CDR3 size: 15 residues. Here the CDR3 reads CASSKGTEPSYEQYF. DNA of the CDR3: TGTGCCAGCAGTAAAGGGACAGAGCCCTCCTACGAGCAGTACTTC.

In its sample, this clonotype was seen a few times. At one boundary the junction diverges from the germline segment, which might be a read error. The V call is TRBV6-4, the J call TRBJ2-6; a possible D gene is TRBD1 (5 bases). CDR1 and CDR2 (germline): MRHNA, SNTAGT. This CDR3 has 14 residues. The CDR3 DNA is TGTGCCAGCAGTGACAACTCTGGGGCCAACATCCTGACTTTC. This encodes CASSDNSGANILTF.

This chain links TRBV10-3 with TRBJ2-2; D is possibly TRBD1 or TRBD2 (5 bases each). This CDR3 has 15 amino acids. Germline lookup yields CDR1 ENHRY and CDR2 SYGVKD. The V gene lost 3 bases and the J gene lost 4 bases, with 12 bases spanning the gap. CDR3 residues: CAISDGGDGTGELFF. For the CDR3, the DNA is TGTGCCATCAGTGATGGTGGGGACGGCACCGGGGAGCTGTTTTTT.

This clonotype was observed a handful of times. The CDR3 DNA follows: TGTGCCAGCAGCGTAGACGCGGGAGTGGGCAATGAGCAGTTCTTC. Its translation: CASSVDAGVGNEQFF. J is TRBJ2-1 and V is TRBV9, with 7 nucleotides matching TRBD2. Germline CDR1 SGDLS, CDR2 YYNGEE. The CDR3 has 15 amino acids. The V segment lost 0 bases and the J segment 6 bases; nucleotides outside the gene matches: 6.

The V and J genes are TRBV27 and TRBJ2-5; TRBD2 is a possible D gene (6 bases). CDR1 is MNHEY, CDR2 SMNVEV, per germline (reference sequence). The germline V and J ends were trimmed by 6 bases and 5 bases, with 25 bases remaining between them. The CDR3 is made up of 17 amino acids. For the CDR3, the DNA is TGTGCCAGCAGCCCCCGGTGGCTATCGGGGGATTGGGAGACCCAGTACTTC. Protein: CASSPRWLSGDWETQYF.

This clonotype was detected only a few times. CDR3 loop: CASSTGGINEKLFF. CDR3 DNA sequence: TGTGCCAGCAGCACAGGGGGCATTAATGAAAAACTGTTTTTT. V is TRBV6-6 and J is TRBJ1-4, with 9 bases that match TRBD1. CDR3 size: 14 residues. Germline CDR1 is MNHNY and CDR2 is SVGAGI (reference sequence). Losses at the gene ends were 6 bases for V and 4 bases for J; bases not matched to a gene: 3.

CDR3 DNA sequence: TGCAGCGTTGCCGACAGGACAAGTTCCTACGAGCAGTACTTC. Translation: CSVADRTSSYEQYF. The chain links TRBV29-1 to TRBJ2-7, with TRBD1 as a possible D gene (6 bases). CDR1 SQVTM and CDR2 ANQGSEA come from the germline V gene. This CDR3 is 14 amino acids long. The V end lost 4 bases, the J end lost 1 base, and 14 bases lay between the germline ends.

This clonotype showed up just once. The chain links TRBV29-1 to TRBJ2-7; 7 bases map to TRBD1. V trimming: 4 bases; J trimming: 1 base; junction bases outside the gene matches: 7. The CDR3 has 14 amino acids. Germline assignment: CDR1 SQVTM and CDR2 ANQGSEA. This CDR3 reads CSVAGQQYSYEQYF. In DNA form, the CDR3 reads TGCAGCGTTGCGGGACAGCAGTATTCCTACGAGCAGTACTTC.

The J gene is TRBJ2-1, the V gene TRBV6-5; D unresolved. Between the trimmed V and J ends, which lost 0 bases and 7 bases, there was a span of 7 bases. CDR3 length: 13 residues. From germline, CDR1 is MNHEY and CDR2 SVGAGI. CDR3 loop: CASSYSPRNEQFF. The CDR3 DNA sequence: TGTGCCAGCAGTTACTCCCCGAGGAATGAGCAGTTCTTC.

This clonotype was observed a handful of times. The chain's CDR3 is CSASWAGLNNEQFF. CDR3 sequence (DNA): TGCAGTGCTAGCTGGGCTGGATTGAACAATGAGCAGTTCTTC. The V and J genes are TRBV20-1 and TRBJ2-1; D unresolved. Germline V gene sequence: CDR1 DFQATT, CDR2 SNEGSKA (reference sequence). The CDR3 runs 14 residues. Deletions cut 3 bases from V and 5 bases from J, with 14 bases between.

There are a few counts of this clonotype. The chain recombines TRBV9 with TRBJ2-1; 13 bases are shared with TRBD2. Losses at the gene ends were 0 bases for V and 8 bases for J; bases not matched to a gene: 8. This CDR3 region has 17 residues. Germline V gene sequence: CDR1 SGDLS, CDR2 YYNGEE. The CDR3 protein is CASSVGGTSGITDEQFF. The CDR3 DNA sequence: TGTGCCAGCAGCGTAGGAGGGACTAGCGGGATTACCGATGAGCAGTTCTTC.

This clonotype was counted many times. This chain joins TRBV20-1 and TRBJ2-4, with 9 bases fitting TRBD2. The junction had 12 bases not matched to a gene; V was cut back by 0 bases and J by 6 bases. From germline, CDR1 is DFQATT and CDR2 SNEGSKA (reference sequence). The CDR3 consists of 17 residues. The CDR3 loop reads CSARDLMREGLGNIQYF. The CDR3 nucleotides are TGCAGTGCTAGAGATCTTATGCGGGAGGGCCTGGGAAACATTCAGTACTTC.

This clonotype was counted a few times. The V call is TRBV20-1, the J call TRBJ2-7; TRBD2 aligns across 11 bases. The V gene end was trimmed by 0 bases and the J gene end by 0 bases; junction bases not matched to a gene: 4. This CDR3 spans 16 amino acids. The V gene's germline CDR1 is DFQATT and CDR2 SNEGSKA (reference sequence). The CDR3 nucleotides are TGCAGTGCTAGAGATCAACTAGCGGGAGCCTCCTACGAGCAGTACTTC. Translation: CSARDQLAGASYEQYF.

This clonotype was seen a few times. DNA of the CDR3: TGCAGTGCTAGGGGGGACAGCTACAATCAGCCCCAGCATTTT. This gives the protein CSARGDSYNQPQHF. This sequence joins TRBV20-1 and TRBJ1-5; 7 bases fit TRBD1. CDR1 is DFQATT, CDR2 SNEGSKA, per germline (reference sequence). Germline trimming cut 3 bases from V and 3 bases from J; bases unmatched to any gene: 5. The CDR3 consists of 14 residues.

The chain carries TRBV10-2 and TRBJ2-1; D may be TRBD2 (6 bases). The V and J ends lost 5 bases and 13 bases respectively, with 9 bases between them. This CDR3 has 10 amino acids. The germline V gene encodes CDR1 WSHSY and CDR2 SAAADI. The CDR3 DNA reads TGCGCCAGCAGTATGGGGGGACAGTTCTTC. Protein: CASSMGGQFF.

The table lists this clonotype with a few counts. This chain joins TRBV25-1 and TRBJ2-5, with 7 bases matching TRBD1. Germline assignment: CDR1 MGHDK and CDR2 SYGVNS. The CDR3 length is 15 residues. V lost 11 bases and J lost 2; bases outside the gene matches: 14. CDR3 bases: TGTGCCTGTACAGGGGTGAACAGGGGACAAGAGACCCAGTACTTC. It yields the protein CACTGVNRGQETQYF.

This clonotype occurred many times. The chain uses TRBV4-1 and TRBJ2-4, with D perhaps matching TRBD1 (6 bases). The CDR3 length is 12 residues. Trimming removed 7 bases from V and 12 bases from J, with 16 bases in between. CDR1 and CDR2 from the germline V gene are MGHRA and YSYEKL. The CDR3 DNA is TGCGCCAGCACCTTAGGACAGCTGCATCAGTACTTC. This gives the protein CASTLGQLHQYF.

This chain connects TRBV3-1 to TRBJ2-1; 10 positions agree with TRBD2. Trimming took 5 bases from V and 4 from J; bases not matched to a gene: 5. The CDR3 spans 15 residues. CDR1 is LGHDT and CDR2 is YNNKEL in the germline V gene (reference sequence). CDR3 in amino acids: CASSGLAGGYNEQFF. The CDR3 DNA reads as TGTGCCAGCAGCGGATTAGCGGGGGGATACAATGAGCAGTTCTTC.

The rearrangement links TRBV6-6 to TRBJ1-1; 7 nucleotides align to TRBD1. Losses at the gene ends were 5 bases for V and 0 bases for J; bases not matched to a gene: 6. CDR3 length: 15 amino acids. In germline, CDR1 is MNHNY, CDR2 SVGAGI (reference sequence). The DNA for the CDR3 is TGTGCCAGCAGTGAGTCAGGGGGGTTGAACACTGAAGCTTTCTTT. It encodes CASSESGGLNTEAFF.